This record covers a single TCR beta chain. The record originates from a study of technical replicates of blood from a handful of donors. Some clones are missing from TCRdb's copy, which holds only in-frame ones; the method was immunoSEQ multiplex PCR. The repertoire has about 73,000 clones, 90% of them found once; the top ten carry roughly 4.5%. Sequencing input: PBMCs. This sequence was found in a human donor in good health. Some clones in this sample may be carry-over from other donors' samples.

The DNA of the CDR3 is TGTGCCAGCAGCTGCCGGGACAGAGAAGAGACTAGCACAGATACGCAGTATTTT. Its protein is CASSCRDREETSTDTQYF. V gene TRBV13 combines with J gene TRBJ2-3; 7 bases match TRBD1. CDR3 length: 18 residues. The germline CDR1 and CDR2 sequences are PRHDT and FYEKMQ (reference sequence). Trimming at V came to 4 bases and at J to 0 bases, leaving 13 bases not matched to a gene.